This T cell receptor (beta chain) was sequenced in a study of technical replicates of blood from a handful of donors. Trimming cost V 3 bases and J 3 bases, with 14 bases left between them. The CDR3 sequence is 15 residues long. Germline-derived CDR1 and CDR2 are SNHLY and FYNNEI. Data came from immunoSEQ multiplex PCR; TCRdb stores just in-frame clones and leaves some out. The repertoire consists of 70,000 to 85,000 clones, with roughly 97% occurring once and the leading ten covering 0.18%. This TCR was recovered from a human donor in good health. The rearrangement links TRBV2 to TRBJ2-5; weak D call: TRBD2 (5 bases). Sequenced sample: T cells isolated from PBMCs. In DNA, the CDR3 is TGTGCCAGCAGTGATAATACTAGAGACGAAGAGACCCAGTACTTC. Translated, it gives CASSDNTRDEETQYF.